This TCR beta chain appears in the sequencing data of a study of T cells in Graves' hyperthyroidism and ophthalmopathy. About the research overall: Sampling of peripheral blood happened at initial diagnosis, prior to any treatment.

This clonotype appeared many times. Antigen specificity is unknown. Ophthalmopathy patients showed a Clinical Activity Score of at least 3, NOSPECS grade of at least 4 and duration under 3 months. The diagnoses drew upon clinical symptoms, serum thyroxine and TRAb, thyroid ultrasound and orbital computed tomography. Amplification targeted TCR beta CDR3 regions from RNA transcripts. An initial round of RT-PCR targeting the TCR CDR3 relied on the HTBI primer set. TCRdb redid the calling of the multiplex PCR reads with MiXCR, one entry per CDR3 protein. The sample consists of around 500,000 distinct CDR3 sequences, 15% to 20% of them appearing once. The germline V gene encodes CDR1 MDHEN and CDR2 SYDVKM. The CDR3 consists of 12 residues. The V end was cut by 7 bases, the J end by 10 bases, with 15 bases between. The study, taken as a whole, reports: Peripheral blood also featured most of the thyroid clonotypes expanded above 0.001.

The sample taken for sequencing was blood. The rearrangement uses TRBV28 and TRBJ2-3; D possibly matches TRBD1 or TRBD2 (5 bases each). The sequence was obtained from a young woman with Graves' ophthalmopathy. CDR3 DNA sequence: TGTGCCAGCATGCCCGGGACCTCACCGCAGTATTTT. Its translation is CASMPGTSPQYF.